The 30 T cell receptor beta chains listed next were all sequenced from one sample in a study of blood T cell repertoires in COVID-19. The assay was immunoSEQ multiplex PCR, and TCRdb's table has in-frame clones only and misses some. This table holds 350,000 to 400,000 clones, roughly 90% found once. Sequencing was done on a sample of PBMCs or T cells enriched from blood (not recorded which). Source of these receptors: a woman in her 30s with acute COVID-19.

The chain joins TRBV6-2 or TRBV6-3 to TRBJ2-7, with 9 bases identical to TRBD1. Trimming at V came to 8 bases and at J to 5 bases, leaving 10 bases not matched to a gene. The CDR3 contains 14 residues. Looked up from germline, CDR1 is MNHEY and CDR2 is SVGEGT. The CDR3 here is CASRRTGVPNEQYF. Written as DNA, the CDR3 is TGTGCCAGCCGCCGGACAGGGGTCCCCAACGAGCAGTACTTC.

CDR3 in amino acids: CACSPLGAGNQPQHF. The CDR3 DNA is TGTGCCTGTTCGCCGCTTGGGGCAGGCAATCAGCCCCAGCATTTT. The chain joins TRBV30 to TRBJ1-5; D may be TRBD1 (5 bases). V dropped 6 bases and J dropped 2 bases, with 17 bases sitting between them. Germline CDR1 and CDR2: GTSNPN and SVGIG (reference sequence). The CDR3 spans 15 residues.

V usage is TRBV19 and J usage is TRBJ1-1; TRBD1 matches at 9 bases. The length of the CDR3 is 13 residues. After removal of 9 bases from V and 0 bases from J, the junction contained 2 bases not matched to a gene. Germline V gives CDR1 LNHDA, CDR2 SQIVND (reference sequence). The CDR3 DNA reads TGTGCCAGCCGGGACAGGGTGAACACTGAAGCTTTCTTT. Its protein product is CASRDRVNTEAFF.

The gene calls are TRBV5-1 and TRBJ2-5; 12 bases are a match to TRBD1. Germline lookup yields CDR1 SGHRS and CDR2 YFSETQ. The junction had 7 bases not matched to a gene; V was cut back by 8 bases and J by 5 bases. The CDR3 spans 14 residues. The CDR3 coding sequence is TGCGCCAGTCAGGGACAGGGGGCCCGGGAGACCCAGTACTTC. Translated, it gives CASQGQGARETQYF.

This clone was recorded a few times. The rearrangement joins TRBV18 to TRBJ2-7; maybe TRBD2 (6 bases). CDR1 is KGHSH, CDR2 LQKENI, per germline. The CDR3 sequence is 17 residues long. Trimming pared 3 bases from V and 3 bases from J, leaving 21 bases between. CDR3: CASSPTPGEDLFYEQYF. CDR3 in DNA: TGTGCCAGCTCACCTACTCCCGGGGAGGACCTCTTCTACGAGCAGTACTTC.

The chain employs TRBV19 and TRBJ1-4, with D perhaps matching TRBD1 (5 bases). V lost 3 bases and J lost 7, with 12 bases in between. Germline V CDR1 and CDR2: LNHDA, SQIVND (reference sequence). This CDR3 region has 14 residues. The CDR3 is CASSIGGVREKLFF. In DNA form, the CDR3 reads TGTGCCAGTAGTATTGGGGGGGTGCGTGAAAAACTGTTTTTT. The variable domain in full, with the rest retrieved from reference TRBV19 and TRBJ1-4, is DGGITQSPKYLFRKEGQNVTLSCEQNLNHDAMYWYRQDPGQGLRLIYYSQIVNDFQKGDIAEGYSVSREKKESFPLTVTSAQKNPTAFYLCASSIGGVREKLFFGSGTQLSVL.

The DNA of the CDR3 is TGTGCCAGCTCACTGAGACAGGGAGTGTATGACATTCAGTACTTC. Amino acids: CASSLRQGVYDIQYF. J is TRBJ2-4 and V is TRBV18, with 7 bases fitting TRBD1. The germline gives CDR1 KGHSH, CDR2 LQKENI. V gave up 4 bases and J gave up 8 bases; unmatched junction bases: 11. CDR3 length: 15 amino acids.

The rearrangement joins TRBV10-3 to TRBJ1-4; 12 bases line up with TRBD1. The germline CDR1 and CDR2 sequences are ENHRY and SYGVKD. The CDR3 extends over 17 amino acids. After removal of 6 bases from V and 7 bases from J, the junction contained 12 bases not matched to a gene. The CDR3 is CAISAGQGARGAEKLFF. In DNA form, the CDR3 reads TGTGCCATCAGCGCGGGACAGGGGGCGCGGGGGGCTGAAAAACTGTTTTTT.

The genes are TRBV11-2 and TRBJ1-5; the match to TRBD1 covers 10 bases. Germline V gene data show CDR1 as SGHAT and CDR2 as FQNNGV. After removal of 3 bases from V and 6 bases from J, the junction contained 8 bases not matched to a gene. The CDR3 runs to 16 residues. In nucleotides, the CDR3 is TGTGCCAGCAGCTTGGAGGGACAGGGGATGGGTCAGCCCCAGCATTTT. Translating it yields CASSLEGQGMGQPQHF.

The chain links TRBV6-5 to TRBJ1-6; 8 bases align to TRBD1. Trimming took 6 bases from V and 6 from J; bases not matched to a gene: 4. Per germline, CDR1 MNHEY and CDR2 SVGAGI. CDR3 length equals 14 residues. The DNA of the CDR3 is TGTGCCAGCAGCGGTGGACAGGGTAATTCACCCCTCCACTTT. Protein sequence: CASSGGQGNSPLHF.

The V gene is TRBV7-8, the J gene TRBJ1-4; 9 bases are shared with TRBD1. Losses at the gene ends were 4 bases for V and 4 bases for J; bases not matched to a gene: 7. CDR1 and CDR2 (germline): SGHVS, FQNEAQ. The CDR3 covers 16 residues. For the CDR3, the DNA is TGTGCCAGCAGCTCCGCTTCGGACAGGGGTAATGAAAAACTGTTTTTT. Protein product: CASSSASDRGNEKLFF.

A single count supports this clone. The CDR3 loop is CASSLVPRTNTGELFF. The CDR3 bases are TGTGCCAGCAGCTTAGTTCCGCGCACGAACACCGGGGAGCTGTTTTTT. V is TRBV11-2 and J is TRBJ2-2; D uncertain. The CDR3 contains 16 residues. Trimming pared 1 base from V and 0 bases from J, leaving 9 bases between. Germline V gene lookup returns CDR1 SGHAT and CDR2 FQNNGV. The full variable domain, its missing parts supplied by reference TRBV11-2 and TRBJ2-2, is EAGVAQSPRYKIIEKRQSVAFWCNPISGHATLYWYQQILGQGPKLLIQFQNNGVVDDSQLPKDRFSAERLKGVDSTLKIQPAKLEDSAVYLCASSLVPRTNTGELFFGEGSRLTVL.

This CDR3 is CASKRELAGGTGELFF. The CDR3 nucleotides read TGTGCCAGCAAGCGGGAGCTAGCGGGGGGAACCGGGGAGCTGTTTTTT. The genes are TRBV7-9 and TRBJ2-2; TRBD2 matches 11 bases. With V trimmed by 7 bases and J by 5 bases, 9 bases remained unmatched. The CDR3 totals 16 residues. The germline V gene has CDR1 SEHNR and CDR2 FQNEAQ (reference sequence).

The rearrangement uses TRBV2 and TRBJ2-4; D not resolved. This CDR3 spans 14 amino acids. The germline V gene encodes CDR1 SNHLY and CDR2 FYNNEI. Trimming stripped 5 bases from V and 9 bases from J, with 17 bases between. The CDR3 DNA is TGTGCCAGCAGTCCGGGTGCCCTTCCACCCATTCAGTACTTC. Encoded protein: CASSPGALPPIQYF. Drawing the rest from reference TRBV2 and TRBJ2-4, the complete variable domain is EPEVTQTPSHQVTQMGQEVILRCVPISNHLYFYWYRQILGQKVEFLVSFYNNEISEKSEIFDDQFSVERPDGSNFTLKIRSTKLEDSAMYFCASSPGALPPIQYFGAGTRLSVL.

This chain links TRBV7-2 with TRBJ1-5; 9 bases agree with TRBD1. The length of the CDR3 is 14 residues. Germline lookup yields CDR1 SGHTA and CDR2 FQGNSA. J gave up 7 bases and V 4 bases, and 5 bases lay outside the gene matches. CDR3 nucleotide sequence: TGTGCCAGCAGCTGGGGACAGGGTGAGCAGCCCCAGCATTTT. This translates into CASSWGQGEQPQHF.

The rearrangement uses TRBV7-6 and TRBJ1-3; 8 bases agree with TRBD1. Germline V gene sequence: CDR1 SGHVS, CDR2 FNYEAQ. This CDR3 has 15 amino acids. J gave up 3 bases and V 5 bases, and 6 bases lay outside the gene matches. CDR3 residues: CASSVGQVGGNTIYF. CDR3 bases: TGTGCCAGCAGCGTGGGACAGGTCGGTGGAAACACCATATATTTT.

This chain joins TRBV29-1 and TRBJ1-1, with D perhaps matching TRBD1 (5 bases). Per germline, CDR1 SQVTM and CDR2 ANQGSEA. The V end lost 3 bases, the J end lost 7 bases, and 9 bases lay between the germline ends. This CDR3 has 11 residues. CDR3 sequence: CSVDKGNEAFF. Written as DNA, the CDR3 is TGCAGCGTTGATAAGGGGAATGAAGCTTTCTTT.

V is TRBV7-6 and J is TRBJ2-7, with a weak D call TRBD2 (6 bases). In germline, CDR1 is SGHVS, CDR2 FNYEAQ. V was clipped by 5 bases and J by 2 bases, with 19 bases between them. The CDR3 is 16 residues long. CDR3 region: CASSLVPGLKTYEQYF. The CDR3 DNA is TGTGCCAGCAGCCTAGTACCGGGACTCAAGACCTACGAGCAGTACTTC.

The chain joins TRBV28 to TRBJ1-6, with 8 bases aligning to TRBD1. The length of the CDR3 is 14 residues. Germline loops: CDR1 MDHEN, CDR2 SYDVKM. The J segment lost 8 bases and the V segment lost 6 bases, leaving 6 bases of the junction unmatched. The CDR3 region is CASRQGGTHSPLHF. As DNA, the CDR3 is TGTGCCAGCAGACAGGGGGGAACGCATTCACCCCTCCACTTT.

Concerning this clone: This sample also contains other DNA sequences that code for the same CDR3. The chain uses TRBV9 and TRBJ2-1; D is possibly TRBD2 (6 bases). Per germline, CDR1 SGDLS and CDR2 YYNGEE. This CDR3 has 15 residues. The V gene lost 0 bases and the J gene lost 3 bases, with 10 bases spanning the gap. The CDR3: CASSVVASDYNEQFF. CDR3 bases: TGTGCCAGCAGCGTAGTGGCTAGCGACTACAATGAGCAGTTCTTC.

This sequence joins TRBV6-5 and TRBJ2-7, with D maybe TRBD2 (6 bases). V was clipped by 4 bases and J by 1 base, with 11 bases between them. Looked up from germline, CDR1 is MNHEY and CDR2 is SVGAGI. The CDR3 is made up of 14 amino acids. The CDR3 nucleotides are TGTGCCAGCAGTTCCGTGGGGGGTTCCTACGAGCAGTACTTC. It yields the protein CASSSVGGSYEQYF.

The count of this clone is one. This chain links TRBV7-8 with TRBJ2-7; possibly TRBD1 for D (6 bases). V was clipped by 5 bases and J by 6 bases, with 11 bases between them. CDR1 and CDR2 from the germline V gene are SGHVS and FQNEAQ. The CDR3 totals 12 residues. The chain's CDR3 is CASSLGQTEQYF. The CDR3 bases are TGTGCCAGCAGCCTCGGACAGACCGAGCAGTACTTC.

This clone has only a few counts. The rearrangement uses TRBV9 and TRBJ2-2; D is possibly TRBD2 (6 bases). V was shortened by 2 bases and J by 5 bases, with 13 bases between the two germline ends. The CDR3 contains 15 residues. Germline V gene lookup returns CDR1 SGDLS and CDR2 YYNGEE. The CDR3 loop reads CASSVVEGNTGELFF. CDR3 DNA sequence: TGTGCCAGCAGCGTGGTGGAGGGGAATACCGGGGAGCTGTTTTTT.

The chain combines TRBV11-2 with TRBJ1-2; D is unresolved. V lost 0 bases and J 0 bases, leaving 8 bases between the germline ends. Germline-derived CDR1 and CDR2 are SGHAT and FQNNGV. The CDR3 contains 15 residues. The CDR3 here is CASSLEAASNYGYTF. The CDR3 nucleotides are TGTGCCAGCAGCTTAGAGGCGGCGTCTAACTATGGCTACACCTTC.

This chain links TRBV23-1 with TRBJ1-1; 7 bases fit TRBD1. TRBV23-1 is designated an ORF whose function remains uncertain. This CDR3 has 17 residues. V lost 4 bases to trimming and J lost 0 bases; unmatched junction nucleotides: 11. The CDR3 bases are TGCGCCAGCAGTCGGGGAACCCGACAGGGATTGAACACTGAAGCTTTCTTT. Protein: CASSRGTRQGLNTEAFF.

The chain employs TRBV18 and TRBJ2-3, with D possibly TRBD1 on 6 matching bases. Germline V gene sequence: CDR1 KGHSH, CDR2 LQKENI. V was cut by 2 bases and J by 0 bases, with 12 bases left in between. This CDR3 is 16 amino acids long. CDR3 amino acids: CASSPRFRGSTDTQYF. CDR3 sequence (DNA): TGTGCCAGCTCACCAAGGTTCAGGGGTAGCACAGATACGCAGTATTTT.

The CDR3 coding sequence is TGTGCCAGCAGCGCAAAAGTCGGTCCTAGCGGGGGGCGAAACTACAATGAGCAGTTCTTC. Its translation: CASSAKVGPSGGRNYNEQFF. V gene TRBV7-3 combines with J gene TRBJ2-1; 11 nucleotides line up with TRBD2. Germline V gene sequence: CDR1 SGHTA, CDR2 FQGTGA. The CDR3 runs to 20 residues. The junction had 18 bases not matched to a gene; V was cut back by 5 bases and J by 3 bases. Looking up the rest from reference TRBV7-3 and TRBJ2-1 gives the full variable domain: GAGVSQTPSNKVTEKGKYVELRCDPISGHTALYWYRQSLGQGPEFLIYFQGTGAADDSGLPNDRFFAVRPEGSVSTLKIQRTERGDSAVYLCASSAKVGPSGGRNYNEQFFGPGTRLTVL.

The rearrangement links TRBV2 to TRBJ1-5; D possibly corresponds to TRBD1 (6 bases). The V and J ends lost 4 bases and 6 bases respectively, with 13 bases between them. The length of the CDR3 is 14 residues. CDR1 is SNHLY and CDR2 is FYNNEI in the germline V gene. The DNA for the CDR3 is TGTGCCAGCAGTGTCGGCAGGGGATTTCAGCCCCAGCATTTT. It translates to CASSVGRGFQPQHF. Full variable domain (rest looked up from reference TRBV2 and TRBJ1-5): EPEVTQTPSHQVTQMGQEVILRCVPISNHLYFYWYRQILGQKVEFLVSFYNNEISEKSEIFDDQFSVERPDGSNFTLKIRSTKLEDSAMYFCASSVGRGFQPQHFGDGTRLSIL.

The CDR3 sequence is CAWSVQAAPLHF. DNA of the CDR3: TGTGCCTGGAGTGTACAGGCGGCACCCCTCCACTTT. This chain joins TRBV30 and TRBJ1-6, with TRBD1 as a possible D gene (5 bases). The V gene's germline CDR1 is GTSNPN and CDR2 SVGIG (reference sequence). CDR3 length equals 12 residues. V shed 0 bases and J shed 11 bases, with 8 bases lying between them.

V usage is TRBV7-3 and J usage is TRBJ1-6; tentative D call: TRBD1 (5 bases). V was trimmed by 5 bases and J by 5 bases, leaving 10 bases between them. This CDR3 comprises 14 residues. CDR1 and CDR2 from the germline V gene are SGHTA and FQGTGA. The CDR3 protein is CASSPQGDNSPLHF. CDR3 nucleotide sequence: TGTGCCAGCAGCCCTCAAGGGGATAATTCACCCCTCCACTTT. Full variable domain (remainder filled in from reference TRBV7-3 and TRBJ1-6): GAGVSQTPSNKVTEKGKYVELRCDPISGHTALYWYRQSLGQGPEFLIYFQGTGAADDSGLPNDRFFAVRPEGSVSTLKIQRTERGDSAVYLCASSPQGDNSPLHFGNGTRLTVT.